These T cell receptor beta chains were read from a single sample in a study of preoperative IRX-2 immunotherapy in early breast cancer. The method was immunoSEQ multiplex PCR; TCRdb's version includes in-frame clones alone and lacks a portion of them. The sample has roughly 30,000 clones, 75% to 90% seen once. The sample here was lymph node tissue, taken from a patient treated with IRX-2 immunotherapy. Receptor source: a human donor with breast cancer. Each CDR3 is given with its conserved first and last residue. Fields, in order: clone size, V gene, J gene, D gene, CDR3 DNA, CDR3 protein. A D gene is named only where the DNA matches it firmly. Clone size is given for some rows only: seen once, a few or many times, or a class if the clone is expanded.

-	TRBV19	TRBJ2-7	TRBD2	TGTGCCAGTAGTATGACTAGCGGGCTAACCTACGAGCAGTACTTC	CASSMTSGLTYEQYF
-	TRBV19	TRBJ1-1	TRBD1	TGTGCCAGTAGTATCAGGGACAGATCCACTGAAGCTTTCTTT	CASSIRDRSTEAFF
-	TRBV19	TRBJ2-7	TRBD2	TGTGCCAGTAGTACCCTGCTAGCGGGGGAAGTTAACGAGCAGTACTTC	CASSTLLAGEVNEQYF
-	TRBV10-3	TRBJ2-7	TRBD1	TGTGCCAGCCGGCGTTCTCAGGGGGCGTACGAGCAGTACTTC	CASRRSQGAYEQYF
-	TRBV25-1	TRBJ1-2	TRBD1	TGTGCCAGCAGTGGACCCGGGACAGGGAACTATGGCTACACCTTC	CASSGPGTGNYGYTF
-	TRBV11-3	TRBJ2-7	-	TGTGCCAGCAGCTATGCGGGACAGTCCCCCTACGAGCAGTACTTC	CASSYAGQSPYEQYF
-	TRBV30	TRBJ1-3	-	TGTGCCTGGAGTCAAATCGCCCCCTCTGGAAACACCATATATTTT	CAWSQIAPSGNTIYF
-	TRBV19	TRBJ2-1	TRBD2	TGTGCCAGTAGTATAGTGGGTAGCGGGCCCGCCGAGCAGTTCTTC	CASSIVGSGPAEQFF
-	TRBV7-5	TRBJ1-4	-	TGTGCCAGCAGCTTAGGCACTAGGACTCTCAGAACCTTTTTT	CASSLGTRTLRTFF
-	TRBV11-3	TRBJ2-5	TRBD2	TGTGCCAGCAGCCCGAGACTAGCGGGAGAGGAGGGGACCCAGTACTTC	CASSPRLAGEEGTQYF
-	TRBV28	TRBJ1-1	-	TGTGCCAGCAGCCCGCGGTTCACTGAAGCTTTCTTT	CASSPRFTEAFF
-	TRBV6-8	TRBJ2-7	TRBD1	TGTGCCAGCATTCAGAAGACAGGGATATACGAGCAGTACTTC	CASIQKTGIYEQYF
once	TRBV4-1	TRBJ2-5	-	TGCGCCAGCAGCCGCGTCAGAGGGGACGAGACCCAGTACTTC	CASSRVRGDETQYF
-	TRBV30	TRBJ2-3	TRBD2	TGTGCCTGGAGGGGTGGACTAGGAGGAACAGATACGCAGTATTTT	CAWRGGLGGTDTQYF
-	TRBV15	TRBJ1-2	TRBD1	TGTGCCAGCAGCTTACGGGGCAGGGGGCTAGCTAACTATGGCTACACCTTC	CASSLRGRGLANYGYTF
-	TRBV4-1	TRBJ2-5	TRBD2	TGCGCCAGCAGCCTACGACTAGCGGATGAAGAGACCCAGTACTTC	CASSLRLADEETQYF